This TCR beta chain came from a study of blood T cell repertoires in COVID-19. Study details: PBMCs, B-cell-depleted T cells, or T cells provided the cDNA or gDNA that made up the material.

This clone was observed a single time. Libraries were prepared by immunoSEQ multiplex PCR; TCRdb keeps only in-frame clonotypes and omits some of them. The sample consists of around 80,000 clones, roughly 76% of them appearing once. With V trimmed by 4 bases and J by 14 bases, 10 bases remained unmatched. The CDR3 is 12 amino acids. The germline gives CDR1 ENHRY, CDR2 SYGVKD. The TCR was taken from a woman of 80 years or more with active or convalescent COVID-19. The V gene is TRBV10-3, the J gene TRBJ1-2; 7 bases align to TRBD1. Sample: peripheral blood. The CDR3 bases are TGTGCCATCAGTGGACAGGGAACTACAGTAACCTTC. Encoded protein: CAISGQGTTVTF.